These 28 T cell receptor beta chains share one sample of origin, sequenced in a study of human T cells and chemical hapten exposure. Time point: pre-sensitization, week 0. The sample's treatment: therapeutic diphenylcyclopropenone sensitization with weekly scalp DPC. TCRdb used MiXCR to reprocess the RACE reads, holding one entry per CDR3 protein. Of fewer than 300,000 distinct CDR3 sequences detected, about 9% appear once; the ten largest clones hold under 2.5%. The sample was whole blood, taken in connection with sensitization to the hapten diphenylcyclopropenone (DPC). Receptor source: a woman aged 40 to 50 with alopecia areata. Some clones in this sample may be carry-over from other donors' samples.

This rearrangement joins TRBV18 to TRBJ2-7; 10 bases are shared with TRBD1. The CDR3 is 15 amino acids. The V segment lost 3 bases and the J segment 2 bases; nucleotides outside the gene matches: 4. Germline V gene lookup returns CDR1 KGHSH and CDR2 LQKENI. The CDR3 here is CASSPPGTGAYEQYF. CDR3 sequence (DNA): TGTGCCAGCTCACCCCCCGGGACAGGGGCCTACGAGCAGTACTTC.

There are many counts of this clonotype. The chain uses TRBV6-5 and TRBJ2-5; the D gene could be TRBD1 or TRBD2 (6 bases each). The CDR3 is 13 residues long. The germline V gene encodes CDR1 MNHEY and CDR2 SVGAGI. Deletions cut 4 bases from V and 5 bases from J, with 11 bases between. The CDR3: CASSSTGRETQYF. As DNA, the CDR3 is TGTGCCAGCAGTTCCACAGGGAGGGAGACCCAGTACTTC.

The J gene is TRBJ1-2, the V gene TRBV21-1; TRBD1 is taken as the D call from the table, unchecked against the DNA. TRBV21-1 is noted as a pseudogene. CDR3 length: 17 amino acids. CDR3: CASSKAGQGLANYGYTF. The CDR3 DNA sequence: TGTGCCAGCAGCAAAGCTGGACAGGGTCTAGCTAACTATGGCTACACCTTC.

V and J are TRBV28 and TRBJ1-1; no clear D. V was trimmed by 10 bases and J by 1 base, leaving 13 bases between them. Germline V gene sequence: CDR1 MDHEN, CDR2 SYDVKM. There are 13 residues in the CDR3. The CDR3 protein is CAIVPSTNTEAFF. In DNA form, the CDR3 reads TGTGCCATCGTCCCCTCCACGAACACTGAAGCTTTCTTT.

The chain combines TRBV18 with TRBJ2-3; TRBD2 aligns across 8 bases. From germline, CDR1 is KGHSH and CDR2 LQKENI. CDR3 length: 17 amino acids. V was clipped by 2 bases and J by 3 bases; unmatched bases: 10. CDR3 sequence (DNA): TGTGCCAGCTCACCAGGGACTAGGGCGTCTTGGACAGATACGCAGTATTTT. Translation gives CASSPGTRASWTDTQYF.

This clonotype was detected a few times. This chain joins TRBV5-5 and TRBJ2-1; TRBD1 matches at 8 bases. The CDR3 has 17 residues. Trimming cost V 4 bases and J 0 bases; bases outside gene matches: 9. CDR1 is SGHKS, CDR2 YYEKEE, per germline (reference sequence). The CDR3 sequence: CASSKTGATSSYNEQFF. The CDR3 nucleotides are TGTGCCAGCAGCAAGACAGGGGCGACAAGCTCCTACAATGAGCAGTTCTTC.

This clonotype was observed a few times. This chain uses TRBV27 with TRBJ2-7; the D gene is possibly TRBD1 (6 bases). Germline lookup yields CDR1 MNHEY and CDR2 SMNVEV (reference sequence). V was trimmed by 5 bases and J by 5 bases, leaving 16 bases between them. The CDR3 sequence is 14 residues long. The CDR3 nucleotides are TGTGCCAGCAGTCCAGACAGGATCTACAACGAGCAGTACTTC. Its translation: CASSPDRIYNEQYF.

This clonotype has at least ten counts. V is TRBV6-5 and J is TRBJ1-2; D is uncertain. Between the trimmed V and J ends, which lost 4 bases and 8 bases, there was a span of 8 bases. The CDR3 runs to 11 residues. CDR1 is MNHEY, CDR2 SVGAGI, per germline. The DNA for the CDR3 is TGTGCCAGCAGTTTTAAAGGGGGCTACACCTTC. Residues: CASSFKGGYTF.

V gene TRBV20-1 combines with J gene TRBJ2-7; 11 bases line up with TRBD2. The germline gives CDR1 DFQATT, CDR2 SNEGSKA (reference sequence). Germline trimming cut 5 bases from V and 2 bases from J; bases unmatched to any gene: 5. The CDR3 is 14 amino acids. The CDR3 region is CSADGTSGPYEQYF. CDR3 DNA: TGCAGTGCTGACGGGACTAGCGGACCCTACGAGCAGTACTTC.

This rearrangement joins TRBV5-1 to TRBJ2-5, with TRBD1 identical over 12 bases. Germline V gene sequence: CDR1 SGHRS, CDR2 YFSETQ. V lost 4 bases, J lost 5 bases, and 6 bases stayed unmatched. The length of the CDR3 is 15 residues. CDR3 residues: CASSPGTGGTETQYF. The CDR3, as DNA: TGCGCCAGCAGCCCCGGGACAGGGGGCACGGAGACCCAGTACTTC.

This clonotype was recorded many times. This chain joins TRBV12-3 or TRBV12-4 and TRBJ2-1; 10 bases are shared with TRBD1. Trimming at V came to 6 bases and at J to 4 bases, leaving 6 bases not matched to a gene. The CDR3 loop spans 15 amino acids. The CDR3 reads CASRSGTGEYNEQFF. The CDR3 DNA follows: TGTGCCAGCAGATCCGGGACAGGGGAATACAATGAGCAGTTCTTC.

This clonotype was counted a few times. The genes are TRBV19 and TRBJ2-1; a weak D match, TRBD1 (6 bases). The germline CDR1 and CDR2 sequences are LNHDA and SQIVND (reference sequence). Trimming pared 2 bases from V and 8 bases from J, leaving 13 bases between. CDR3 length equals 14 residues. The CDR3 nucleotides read TGTGCCAGTAGTATAAGGTCAGGGGACCATGAGCAGTTCTTC. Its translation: CASSIRSGDHEQFF.

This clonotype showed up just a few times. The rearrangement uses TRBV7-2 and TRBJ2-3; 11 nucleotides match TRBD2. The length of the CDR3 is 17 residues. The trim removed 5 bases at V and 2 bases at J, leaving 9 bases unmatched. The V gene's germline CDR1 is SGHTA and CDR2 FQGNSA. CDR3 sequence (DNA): TGTGCCAGCAGCCCCCGACTAGCGGGACGATCCACAGATACGCAGTATTTT. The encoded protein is CASSPRLAGRSTDTQYF. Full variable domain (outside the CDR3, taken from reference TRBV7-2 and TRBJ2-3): GAGVSQSPSNKVTEKGKDVELRCDPISGHTALYWYRQSLGQGLEFLIYFQGNSAPDKSGLPSDRFSAERTGGSVSTLTIQRTQQEDSAVYLCASSPRLAGRSTDTQYFGPGTRLTVL.

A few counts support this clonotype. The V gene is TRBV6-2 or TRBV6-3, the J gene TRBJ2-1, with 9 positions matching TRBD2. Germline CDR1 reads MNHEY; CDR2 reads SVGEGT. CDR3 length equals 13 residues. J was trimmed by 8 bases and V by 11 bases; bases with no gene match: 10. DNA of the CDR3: TGTGCCGGAAGGCGGGGGGGTGAGGATGAGCAGTTCTTC. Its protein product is CAGRRGGEDEQFF.

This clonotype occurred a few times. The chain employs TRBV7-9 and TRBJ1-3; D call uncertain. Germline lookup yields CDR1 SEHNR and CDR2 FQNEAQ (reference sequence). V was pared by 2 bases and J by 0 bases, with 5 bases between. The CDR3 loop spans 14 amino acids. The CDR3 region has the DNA TGTGCCAGCAGCTTATCAGTCTCTGGAAACACCATATATTTT. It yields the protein CASSLSVSGNTIYF.

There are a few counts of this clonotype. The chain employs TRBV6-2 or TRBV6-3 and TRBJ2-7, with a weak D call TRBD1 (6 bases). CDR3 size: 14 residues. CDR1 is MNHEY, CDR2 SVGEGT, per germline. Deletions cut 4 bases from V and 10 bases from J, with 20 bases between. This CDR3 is CASSFTGTPPPQYF. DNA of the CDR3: TGTGCCAGCAGTTTCACCGGGACACCTCCCCCCCAGTACTTC.

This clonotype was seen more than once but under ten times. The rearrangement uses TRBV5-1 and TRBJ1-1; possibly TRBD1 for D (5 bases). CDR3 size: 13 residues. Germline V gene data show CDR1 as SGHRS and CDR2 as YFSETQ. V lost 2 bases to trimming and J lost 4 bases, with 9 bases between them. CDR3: CASSLGTITEAFF. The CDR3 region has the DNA TGCGCCAGCAGCTTAGGGACTATCACTGAAGCTTTCTTT.

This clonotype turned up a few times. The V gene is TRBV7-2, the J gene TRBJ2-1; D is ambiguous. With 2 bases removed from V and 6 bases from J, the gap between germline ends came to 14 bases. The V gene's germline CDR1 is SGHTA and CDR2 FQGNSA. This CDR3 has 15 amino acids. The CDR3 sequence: CASSLIFLAANEQFF. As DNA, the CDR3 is TGTGCCAGCAGCTTAATTTTCTTGGCTGCCAATGAGCAGTTCTTC.

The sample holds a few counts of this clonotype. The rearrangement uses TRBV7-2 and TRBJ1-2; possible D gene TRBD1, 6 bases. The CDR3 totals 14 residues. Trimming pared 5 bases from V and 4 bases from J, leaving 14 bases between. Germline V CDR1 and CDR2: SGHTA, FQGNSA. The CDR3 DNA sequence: TGTGCCAGCAGCCCGACAGGATCCGGCTATGGCTACACCTTC. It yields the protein CASSPTGSGYGYTF.

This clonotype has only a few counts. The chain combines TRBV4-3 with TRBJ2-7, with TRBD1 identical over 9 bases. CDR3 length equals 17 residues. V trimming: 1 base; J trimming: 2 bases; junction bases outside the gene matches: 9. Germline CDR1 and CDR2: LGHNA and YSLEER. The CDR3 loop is CASSQGAPGQGTYEQYF. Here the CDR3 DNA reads TGCGCCAGCAGCCAAGGCGCCCCGGGACAGGGAACCTACGAGCAGTACTTC.

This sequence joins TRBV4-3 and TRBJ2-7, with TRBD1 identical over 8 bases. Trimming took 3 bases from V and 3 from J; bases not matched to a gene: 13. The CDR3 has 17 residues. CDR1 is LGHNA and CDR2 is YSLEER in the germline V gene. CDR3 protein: CASSHSASGTGNYEQYF. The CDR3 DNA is TGCGCCAGCAGCCACTCAGCCTCCGGGACAGGTAACTACGAGCAGTACTTC.

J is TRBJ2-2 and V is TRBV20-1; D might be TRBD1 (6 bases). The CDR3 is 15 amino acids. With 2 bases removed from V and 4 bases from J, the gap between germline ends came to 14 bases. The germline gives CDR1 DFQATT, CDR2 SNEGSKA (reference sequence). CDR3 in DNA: TGCAGTGCTAGACGGGACACAGCCGCCACCGGGGAGCTGTTTTTT. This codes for CSARRDTAATGELFF.

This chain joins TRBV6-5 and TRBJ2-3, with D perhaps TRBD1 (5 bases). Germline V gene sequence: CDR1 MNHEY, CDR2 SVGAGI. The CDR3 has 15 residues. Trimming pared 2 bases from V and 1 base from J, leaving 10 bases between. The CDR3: CASSYQQGRTDTQYF. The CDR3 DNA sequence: TGTGCCAGCAGTTACCAGCAGGGCCGCACAGATACGCAGTATTTT.

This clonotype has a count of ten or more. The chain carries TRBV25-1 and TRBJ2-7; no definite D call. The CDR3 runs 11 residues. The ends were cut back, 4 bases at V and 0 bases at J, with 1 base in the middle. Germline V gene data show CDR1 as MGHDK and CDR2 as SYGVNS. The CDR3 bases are TGTGCCAGCAGTGTCTCCTACGAGCAGTACTTC. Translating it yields CASSVSYEQYF.

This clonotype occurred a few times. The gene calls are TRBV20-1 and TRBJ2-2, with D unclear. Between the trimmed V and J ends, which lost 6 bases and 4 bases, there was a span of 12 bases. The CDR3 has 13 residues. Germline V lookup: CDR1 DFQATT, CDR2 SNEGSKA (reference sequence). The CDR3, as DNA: TGCAGTGCCAGTAGCCCTTCCACCGGGGAGCTGTTTTTT. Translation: CSASSPSTGELFF.

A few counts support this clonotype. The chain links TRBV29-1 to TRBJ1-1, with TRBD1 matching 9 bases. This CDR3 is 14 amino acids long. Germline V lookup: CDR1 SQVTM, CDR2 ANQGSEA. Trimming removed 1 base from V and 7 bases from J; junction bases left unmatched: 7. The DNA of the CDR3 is TGCAGCGTTGAAGTGGTACAGGGGGCGATTGAAGCTTTCTTT. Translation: CSVEVVQGAIEAFF.

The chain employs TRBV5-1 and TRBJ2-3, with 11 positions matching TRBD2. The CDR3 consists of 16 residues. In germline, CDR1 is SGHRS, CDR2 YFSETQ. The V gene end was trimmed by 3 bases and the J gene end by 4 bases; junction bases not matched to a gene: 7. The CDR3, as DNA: TGCGCCAGCAGCTCTACTAGCGGGAGTTTGTCAGATACGCAGTATTTT. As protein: CASSSTSGSLSDTQYF.

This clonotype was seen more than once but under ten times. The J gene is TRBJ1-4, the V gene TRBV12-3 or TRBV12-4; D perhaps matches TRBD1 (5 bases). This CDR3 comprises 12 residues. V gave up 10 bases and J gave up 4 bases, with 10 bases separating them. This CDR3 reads CATQRGNEKLFF. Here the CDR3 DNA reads TGTGCCACCCAGAGGGGTAATGAAAAACTGTTTTTT.